The source of this T cell receptor (beta chain) is a study of blood T cell repertoires in COVID-19. In the authors' methods: Reference gene primer amplification gave estimated nucleated cell counts. TCRdb keeps only in-frame clones here, not all; method: immunoSEQ multiplex PCR. V, J and clone size reflect that table, while D and trimming were determined from the DNA. Of about 160,000 clones listed, approximately 82% are singletons. This CDR3 contains 12 residues. Germline V CDR1 and CDR2: SEHNR, FQNEAQ (reference sequence). The V end lost 5 bases, the J end lost 6 bases, and 11 bases lay between the germline ends.

This TCR was sampled from a man aged 65-85 years who had recovered from COVID-19. The chain carries TRBV7-9 and TRBJ2-7, with D tentatively TRBD2 (5 bases). The sequenced material came from peripheral blood. The CDR3 loop reads CASSPGRGEQYF. CDR3 bases: TGTGCCAGCAGCCCCGGACGGGGCGAGCAGTACTTC. Supplemented by reference TRBV7-9 and TRBJ2-7, the full variable domain reads DTGVSQNPRHKITKRGQNVTFRCDPISEHNRLYWYRQTLGQGPEFLTYFQNEAQLEKSRLLSDRFSAERPKGSFSTLEIQRTEQGDSAMYLCASSPGRGEQYFGPGTRLTVT.